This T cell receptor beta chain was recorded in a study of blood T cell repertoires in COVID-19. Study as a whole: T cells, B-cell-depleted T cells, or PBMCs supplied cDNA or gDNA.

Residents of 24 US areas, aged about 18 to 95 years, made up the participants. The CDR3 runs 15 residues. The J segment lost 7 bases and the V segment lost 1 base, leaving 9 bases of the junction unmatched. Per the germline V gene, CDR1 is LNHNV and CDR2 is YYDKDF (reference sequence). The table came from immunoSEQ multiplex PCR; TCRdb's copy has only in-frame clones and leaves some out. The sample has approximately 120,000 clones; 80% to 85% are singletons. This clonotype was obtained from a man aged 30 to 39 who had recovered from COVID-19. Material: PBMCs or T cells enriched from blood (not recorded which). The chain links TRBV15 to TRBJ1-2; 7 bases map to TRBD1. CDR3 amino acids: CATSRAETGVGGYTF. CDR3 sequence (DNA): TGTGCCACCAGCAGAGCCGAAACAGGGGTGGGTGGCTACACCTTC.